The table lists the clone carrying this TCR beta chain with a few counts. Germline assignment: CDR1 MNHEY and CDR2 SVGAGI. The CDR3 contains 15 residues. V dropped 8 bases and J dropped 6 bases, with 22 bases sitting between them. Recovery meant two consecutive negative NP/OP PCR tests, professional clearance, or resolved symptoms. This record belongs to a study of blood T cell repertoires in COVID-19. Study information: Sources were T cells, B-cell-depleted T cells, or PBMCs; the material itself was cDNA or gDNA.

Per the study methods: Counts of nucleated cells, estimated from reference gene primer amplification, were obtained. Data came from immunoSEQ multiplex PCR; TCRdb stores just in-frame clones and leaves some out. The V and J calls and the clone size are those of that table, but D and trimming were determined from the DNA. The sample carries roughly 520,000 clones, around nine tenths recorded once. V and J are TRBV6-5 and TRBJ1-2; D is perhaps TRBD1 (5 bases). The sequenced sample consisted of PBMCs or T cells enriched from blood (not recorded which). This TCR was recovered from a woman aged 40 to 55 who had recovered from COVID-19. The CDR3 DNA is TGTGCCAGCGCAGGGTTTCCAGGGAATTTCAATGGCTACACCTTC. Its protein is CASAGFPGNFNGYTF.